These 22 T cell receptor beta chains were all obtained from the same sample, sequenced in a study of metastatic and nonmetastatic thyroid tumors. All patients were treatment-naive before thyroid surgery. TCRdb reanalyzed the PCR reads with MiXCR. Of about 32,000 clones in the sample, under 8% were seen once. Sequencing was carried out using blood. These receptors originate from a female donor with papillary thyroid cancer or a benign thyroid nodule (not recorded which). Some clones in this sample may be carry-over from other donors' samples.

This clone was observed many times. A much larger clone sits a single nucleotide away, making a read error possible. The same CDR3 arises from other DNA sequences in this sample as well. The genes are TRBV28 and TRBJ2-7; 8 nucleotides match TRBD1. This CDR3 is 14 amino acids long. The germline V gene encodes CDR1 MDHEN and CDR2 SYDVKM. The CDR3 DNA follows: TGTGCCAGCAGTTTGGACAGGGACTCCTACGAACAGTACTTC. This codes for CASSLDRDSYEQYF.

The sample holds many counts of this clone. The chain recombines TRBV20-1 with TRBJ2-1, with a weak D call TRBD2 (5 bases). Germline values: CDR1 DFQATT, CDR2 SNEGSKA (reference sequence). The CDR3 has 16 amino acids. The ends were cut back, 0 bases at V and 3 bases at J, with 15 bases in the middle. CDR3 region: CSARDDYDNHYNEQFF. For the CDR3, the DNA is TGCAGTGCTAGAGATGACTACGACAACCACTACAATGAGCAGTTCTTC.

This clone was seen repeatedly, ten times or more. The chain links TRBV7-2 to TRBJ1-2; maybe TRBD1 (5 bases). The CDR3 has 13 residues. V was cut by 6 bases and J by 8 bases, with 16 bases left in between. CDR1 SGHTA and CDR2 FQGNSA come from the germline V gene. The CDR3 here is CASRNPGRGGYTF. The CDR3 DNA reads as TGTGCCAGCAGGAACCCAGGGAGAGGCGGCTACACCTTC.

There are many counts of this clone. This chain joins TRBV28 and TRBJ2-5; D ambiguous. V shed 11 bases and J shed 0 bases, with 19 bases lying between them. The CDR3 runs to 15 residues. Germline V gene sequence: CDR1 MDHEN, CDR2 SYDVKM. The CDR3 region has the DNA TGTGCCTCAAAAAGTAGGCAGAGGTACCAAGAGACCCAGTACTTC. This sequence encodes CASKSRQRYQETQYF.

This clone was recorded at least ten times. The rearrangement joins TRBV18 to TRBJ1-5; D is ambiguous. The germline V and J ends were trimmed by 2 bases and 1 base, with 6 bases remaining between them. There are 14 residues in the CDR3. CDR1 is KGHSH, CDR2 LQKENI, per germline. The CDR3 is CASSPATSNQPQHF. For the CDR3, the DNA is TGTGCCAGCTCACCAGCGACCAGCAATCAGCCCCAGCATTTT.

This clone occurred many times. A much larger clone lies a single base off, so this may be a read error. The CDR3: CASSFVGRAGPLF. CDR3 sequence (DNA): TGTGCCAGCAGTTTCGTCGGCAGGGCGGGACCTCTCTTT. The V gene is TRBV12-3 or TRBV12-4, the J gene TRBJ1-1, with D perhaps matching TRBD1 (5 bases). The CDR3 has 13 amino acids.

A note on this clone: Just one base apart from a much larger clone, this may be a read error. This rearrangement joins TRBV20-1 to TRBJ2-3; D may match TRBD1 or TRBD2 (5 bases each). CDR1 and CDR2 from the germline V gene are DFQATT and SNEGSKA (reference sequence). This CDR3 contains 13 residues. Trimming stripped 8 bases from V and 1 base from J, with 13 bases between. Here the CDR3 reads CSSGDGRTDTQYF. In DNA form, the CDR3 reads TGCAGTTCCGGGGACGGCCGCACAGATACGCAGTATTTT.

This clone has ten or more counts. A much larger clone lies one base from this, so it may be a read error. Other DNA sequences in the same sample also yield this CDR3. The chain is built from TRBV6-1 and TRBJ1-4; D might be TRBD1 (6 bases). V shed 3 bases and J shed 4 bases, with 12 bases lying between them. CDR1 is MNHNS, CDR2 SASEGT, per germline. The CDR3 runs 15 residues. In DNA, the CDR3 is TGTGCCAGCAGTGAGGGCGCAGGGGATAATGAAAAACTGTTTTTT. It is translated as CASSEGAGDNEKLFF.

This clone was picked up many times. CDR3 protein: CASSTGVRTGELFF. The CDR3 DNA sequence: TGTGCCAGCAGTACAGGGGTCCGGACCGGGGAGCTGTTTTTT. The chain uses TRBV27 and TRBJ2-2; TRBD1 agrees at 7 bases. With V trimmed by 5 bases and J by 5 bases, 5 bases remained unmatched. Germline loops: CDR1 MNHEY, CDR2 SMNVEV (reference sequence). CDR3 length: 14 amino acids.

This clone was recorded at least ten times. The J gene is TRBJ2-3, the V gene TRBV12-3 or TRBV12-4; TRBD1 aligns across 8 bases. Germline trimming cut 7 bases from V and 4 bases from J; bases unmatched to any gene: 7. CDR3 size: 14 residues. The CDR3 region has the DNA TGTGCCAGCATTCCGGACAGGGCCGCAGATACGCAGTATTTT. Protein: CASIPDRAADTQYF.

This clone was seen at least ten times. The genes are TRBV6-1 and TRBJ2-5; the D call may be TRBD1 or TRBD2 (5 bases each). V was cut by 8 bases and J by 5 bases, with 15 bases left in between. Germline loops: CDR1 MNHNS, CDR2 SASEGT. The CDR3 totals 13 residues. The CDR3 sequence: CASRDRYGETQYF. DNA for the CDR3: TGTGCCAGCCGGGACCGGTATGGGGAGACCCAGTACTTC.

As regards this clone: Being one base from a much bigger clone, this may be a read error. V and J are TRBV5-4 and TRBJ2-7, with 7 bases matching TRBD1. Germline-derived CDR1 and CDR2 are SGHNT and YYREEE (reference sequence). The length of the CDR3 is 14 residues. The CDR3 DNA follows: TGTGCCATCAGCCCGGACAGGAGCTCCTACGAGCAGTACTTC. Translated, it gives CAISPDRSSYEQYF.

This clone was observed many times. V is TRBV30 and J is TRBJ1-2; no reliable D call. CDR3 size: 11 residues. V lost 5 bases to trimming and J lost 8 bases, with 12 bases between them. Per germline, CDR1 GTSNPN and CDR2 SVGIG (reference sequence). The CDR3: CAWSLGGGYTF. In DNA, the CDR3 is TGTGCCTGGTCTTTGGGCGGAGGCTACACCTTC. The full variable domain, rest sourced from reference TRBV30 and TRBJ1-2, is SQTIHQWPATLVQPVGSPLSLECTVEGTSNPNLYWYRQAAGRGLQLLFYSVGIGQISSEVPQNLSASRPQDRQFILSSKKLLLSDSGFYLCAWSLGGGYTFGSGTRLTVV.

There are many counts of this clone. This rearrangement joins TRBV11-1 to TRBJ2-3; D possibly corresponds to TRBD1 (6 bases). From germline, CDR1 is SGHAT and CDR2 FQDESV (reference sequence). The CDR3 is made up of 14 amino acids. Trimming took 8 bases from V and 0 from J, leaving 12 bases between them. DNA for the CDR3: TGTGCCAGCGAAGACAGGTACAGCACAGATACGCAGTATTTT. Its translation is CASEDRYSTDTQYF.

This clone was recorded many times. The chain links TRBV20-1 to TRBJ2-5; 8 positions agree with TRBD2. V was clipped by 3 bases and J by 5 bases; unmatched bases: 17. The CDR3 is 17 amino acids. Germline assignment: CDR1 DFQATT and CDR2 SNEGSKA (reference sequence). The CDR3 region is CSARGGGRLRVFETQYF. For the CDR3, the DNA is TGCAGTGCTAGGGGCGGGGGGAGACTAAGGGTCTTTGAGACCCAGTACTTC.

At least ten counts were recorded for this clone. The rearrangement joins TRBV2 to TRBJ1-2; no clear D gene. The CDR3 extends over 14 amino acids. CDR1 is SNHLY, CDR2 FYNNEI, per germline. V was pared by 4 bases and J by 8 bases, with 17 bases between. The CDR3: CASSGSRTSGGYTF. CDR3 coding DNA: TGTGCCAGCAGTGGTAGCAGGACCTCCGGGGGCTACACCTTC.

The chain links TRBV11-2 to TRBJ2-3; D remains ambiguous. Germline values: CDR1 SGHAT, CDR2 FQNNGV. Trimming stripped 2 bases from V and 3 bases from J, with 9 bases between. The CDR3 loop spans 14 amino acids. The CDR3 is CASSLNRATDTQYF. For the CDR3, the DNA is TGTGCCAGCAGCTTAAATAGAGCGACAGATACGCAGTATTTT.

This clone was found many times. The J gene is TRBJ2-3, the V gene TRBV11-1; 7 bases fit TRBD2. V gave up 5 bases and J gave up 1 base; unmatched junction bases: 6. The CDR3 contains 15 residues. Germline assignment: CDR1 SGHAT and CDR2 FQDESV (reference sequence). The CDR3 region is CASSRGVVGTDTQYF. The CDR3 bases are TGTGCCAGCAGCCGGGGGGTTGTCGGCACAGATACGCAGTATTTT.

This clone occurred many times. The gene calls are TRBV3-1 and TRBJ2-5; D is possibly TRBD1 (6 bases). Germline CDR1 and CDR2: LGHDT and YNNKEL (reference sequence). V lost 4 bases, J lost 4 bases, and 13 bases lay in between. The CDR3 is 14 amino acids. Written as DNA, the CDR3 is TGTGCCAGCAGCCGTTGGACAGTTGGAGAGACCCAGTACTTC. As protein: CASSRWTVGETQYF.

This clone was counted ten times or more. V gene TRBV6-1 combines with J gene TRBJ2-7, with D possibly matching TRBD1 (7 bases). With 9 bases removed from V and 5 bases from J, the gap between germline ends came to 17 bases. The germline V gene encodes CDR1 MNHNS and CDR2 SASEGT. CDR3 length: 13 amino acids. CDR3 DNA: TGTGCCAGTACCTCGCCCAGGGGGGACGAGCAGTACTTC. The encoded protein is CASTSPRGDEQYF.

This clone was counted ten times or more. This sequence joins TRBV3-1 and TRBJ2-5; tentative D call: TRBD2 (5 bases). From germline, CDR1 is LGHDT and CDR2 YNNKEL (reference sequence). Trimming stripped 0 bases from V and 4 bases from J, with 12 bases between. The CDR3 is 15 amino acids. CDR3 residues: CASSQDPGWGETQYF. In DNA form, the CDR3 reads TGTGCCAGCAGCCAAGACCCGGGGTGGGGAGAGACCCAGTACTTC.

This clone was seen ten or more times. The V gene is TRBV3-1, the J gene TRBJ1-1; D is uncertain. CDR3 length: 15 residues. CDR1 LGHDT and CDR2 YNNKEL come from the germline V gene (reference sequence). Trimming shortened V by 0 bases and J by 0 bases, and 8 bases separated the two germline ends. In nucleotides, the CDR3 is TGTGCCAGCAGCCAAGATCCCAGTGTGAACACTGAAGCTTTCTTT. Translated, it gives CASSQDPSVNTEAFF.